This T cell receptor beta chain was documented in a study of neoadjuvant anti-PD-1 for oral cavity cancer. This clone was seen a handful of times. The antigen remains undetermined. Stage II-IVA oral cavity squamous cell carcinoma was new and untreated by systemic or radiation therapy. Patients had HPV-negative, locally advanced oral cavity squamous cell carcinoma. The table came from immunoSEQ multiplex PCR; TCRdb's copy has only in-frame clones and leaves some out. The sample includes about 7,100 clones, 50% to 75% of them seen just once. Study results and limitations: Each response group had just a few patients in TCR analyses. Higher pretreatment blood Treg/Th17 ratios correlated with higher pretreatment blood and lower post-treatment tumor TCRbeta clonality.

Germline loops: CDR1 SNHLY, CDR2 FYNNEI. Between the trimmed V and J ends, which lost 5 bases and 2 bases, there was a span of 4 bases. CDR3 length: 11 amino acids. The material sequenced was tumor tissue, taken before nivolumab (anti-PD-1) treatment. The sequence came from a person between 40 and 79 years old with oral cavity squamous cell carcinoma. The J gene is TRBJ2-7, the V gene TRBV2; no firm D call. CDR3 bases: TGTGCCAGCAGTTCCCCCTACGAGCAGTACTTC. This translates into CASSSPYEQYF.